This note documents a single T cell receptor (beta chain) sequence. What this receptor recognizes is not known. Base-call qualities are not available, and no considerably larger clone is one nucleotide away. The time point label on this specimen signifies: cycle 4 day 1 (C4D1), after 6 weeks of nivolumab. Every trial patient had relapsed following autologous stem cell transplantation, and prior brentuximab vedotin exposure was what differed among cohorts A, B and C. The trial cohort comprised more than 55 patients with relapsed/refractory classical Hodgkin lymphoma whose best overall responses were complete response, partial response or progressive disease. In the multi-cohort phase II CheckMate 205 trial, trial patients received single-agent nivolumab. An independent review committee assessed best overall response by applying the 2007 International Working Group response criteria. PBMCs from the trial were collected at three points: immediately before nivolumab initiation (C1D1), and during therapy at cycle 2 day 1 and cycle 4 day 1. Peripheral blood was collected in 8 mL Vacutainer Cell Preparation Tubes, from which PBMCs were isolated by centrifugation and then cryopreserved.

The sample is drawn from a study of PD-1 blockade in classical Hodgkin lymphoma (dated by TCRdb to the early 2020s). Background for the entire study: Nivolumab dosing was 3 mg/kg intravenously every 2 weeks, continuing until either disease progression or unacceptable toxicity. A peripheral blood immune signature of response to PD-1 blockade in classical Hodgkin lymphoma was defined using TCR beta sequencing and CyTOF. Overall study outcomes, separate from this receptor: Patients starting nivolumab less than 1 year after ASCT had lower diversity and were excluded from later analyses to avoid confounding by immune reconstitution. Only a single clinical trial cohort was studied, and what caused the repertoire differences, possibly disease activity or prior therapy, remained undefined. Among trial patients, those achieving complete response had baseline diversity similar to that of newly diagnosed patients, while diversity was significantly lower in partial responders and progressors. Baseline TCR diversity was reported to be lower in newly diagnosed patients than in healthy donors, and even lower in relapsed/refractory patients. A significant rise by C4D1 was seen in CD4+ but not CD8+ TCR diversity (p=0.0027 vs p=0.16), with the rise being most apparent in complete responders (p=0.02).

CDR1 is given as ENHRY and CDR2 as SYGVKD, both from the germline V gene. Measured from the cysteine to the phenylalanine, the CDR3 is 15 residues long. The read is trimmed to its CDR3 DNA, 45 bases read in frame from base 1. Between the V and J ends, shortened by 2 bases and 7 bases respectively, the junction contains 17 bases. Genomic DNA was isolated using the Qiagen DNeasy kit from unsorted PBMCs as well as from negatively selected CD4+ and CD8+ fractions. TCR beta CDR3 regions were subjected to amplification by immunoSEQ multiplex PCR with primers that anneal to V and J segments. A synthetic immune receptor repertoire was used to minimize amplification bias, and any residual bias was removed computationally once sequencing was done. On the authors' methods: Repertoire diversity was quantified as the Shannon entropy index using custom Python scripts. The unsorted, CD4+ and CD8+ repertoires were each analyzed separately, with the exception of combined analyses, where CD4+ and CD8+ sequences were merged in silico. Clonal expansion was defined as at least a 2-fold frequency increase after treatment relative to C1D1, with a pseudocount of 0.5 for undetected baseline clones. Clones with 0 or 1 copy at C1D1 were classified as singleton clones, and clones with 2 or more copies were classified as non-singleton clones. Clones expanded in unsorted samples were labelled as CD4+, CD8+ or unknown by matching protein sequences in sorted samples from the same patient. Diversity changes from C1D1 to C4D1 were tested in paired samples using Wilcoxon tests. TCRdb obtained this table from immuneACCESS and retained in-frame rearrangements with V and J assigned. These tables miss some clones; where compared with another copy, unresolved V genes account for less than half of the shortfall, and the remainder is unexplained. The DNA gave D and trimming, while V, J and clone size come from that table. For this sample there are some 27,000 clones; about 80% appear just once. The ten top clones hold around 16% of the sample.

Sequencing was performed on peripheral blood mononuclear cells (PBMCs), taken before the fourth cycle of nivolumab. The chain is made from TRBV10-3 and TRBJ1-2; the D gene cannot be resolved reliably. The receptor was derived from a human donor with classical Hodgkin lymphoma. At the DNA level, the sequence is TGTGCCATCAGTGAGGGTTATGCCGCGGAGAGTGGCTACACCTTC. Its protein reads: CAISEGYAAESGYTF.